This T cell receptor (beta chain) was retrieved from a study of blood T cell repertoires in COVID-19. Study overall: Collection of acute and convalescent COVID-19 samples took place in the United States, Italy and Spain. PBMCs, B-cell-depleted T cells, or T cells were the source of the cDNA or gDNA that made up the material.

The repertoire was sequenced with immunoSEQ multiplex PCR; TCRdb's copy has only in-frame clones and lacks some. The data show around 64,000 clones, about 89% seen once. The CDR3 loop spans 18 amino acids. In germline, CDR1 is SGHRS, CDR2 YFSETQ. V shed 0 bases and J shed 0 bases, with 13 bases lying between them. Sequencing was carried out using peripheral blood. This chain joins TRBV5-1 and TRBJ2-6; a weak D match, TRBD2 (6 bases). The clonotype was recovered from a man in his fifties with active COVID-19. The CDR3 region has the DNA TGCGCCAGCAGCTTGGTTAGAGTCGGGAGCTCTGGGGCCAACGTCCTGACTTTC. Protein: CASSLVRVGSSGANVLTF.